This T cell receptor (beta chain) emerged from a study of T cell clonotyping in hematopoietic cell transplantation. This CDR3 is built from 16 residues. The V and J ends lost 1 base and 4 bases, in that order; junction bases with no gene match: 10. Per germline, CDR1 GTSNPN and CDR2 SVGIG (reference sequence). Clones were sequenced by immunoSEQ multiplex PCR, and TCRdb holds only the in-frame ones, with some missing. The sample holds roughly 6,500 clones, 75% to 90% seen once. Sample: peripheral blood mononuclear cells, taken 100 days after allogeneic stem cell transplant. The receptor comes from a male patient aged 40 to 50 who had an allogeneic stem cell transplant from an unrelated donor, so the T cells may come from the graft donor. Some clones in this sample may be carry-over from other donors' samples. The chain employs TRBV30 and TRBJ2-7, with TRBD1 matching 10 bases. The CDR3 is CAWSAQPGQGPYEQYF. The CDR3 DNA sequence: TGTGCCTGGAGTGCCCAACCGGGACAGGGGCCTTACGAGCAGTACTTC.